The next 30 T cell receptor beta chains were all read from a single sample in a study of shared clonotypes between healthy human individuals (dated by TCRdb to about 2020). Library generation was performed with the immunoSEQ multiplex PCR assay. Drawn from immuneACCESS, this table holds only the in-frame rearrangements with V and J called that TCRdb kept. Clones are partly lost; checked studies trace under half to an unresolved V gene and leave the rest unexplained. The sample profile shows more than 2,000,000 clones; over 90% of them were found once. The top ten constitute approximately 0.4% of the sample. Material for sequencing was naive CD4+ T cells from PBMCs. The cell subset or site label of this sample denotes: CD45RA+ positively selected. The receptor set was obtained from a man between 18 and 29 years old in good health. Some clones in this sample may be carry-over from other donors' samples.

This sequence joins TRBV29-1 and TRBJ1-1, with 10 nucleotides matching TRBD1. The ends lost 3 bases at V and 3 bases at J; junction bases unmatched: 7. This CDR3 contains 15 residues. Looked up from germline, CDR1 is SQVTM and CDR2 is ANQGSEA. The CDR3 DNA sequence: TGCAGCGTTGAGAGGACAGGGGGAGGTGACACTGAAGCTTTCTTT. Translation: CSVERTGGGDTEAFF.

This clone was seen a handful of times. V gene TRBV6-1 combines with J gene TRBJ1-1; D not resolved. From germline, CDR1 is MNHNS and CDR2 SASEGT. V lost 1 base, J lost 3 bases, and 15 bases lay in between. The CDR3 is 16 amino acids. The CDR3 coding sequence is TGTGCCAGCAGTGAAGGAGAGGTTGGGTGGGACACTGAAGCTTTCTTT. This sequence encodes CASSEGEVGWDTEAFF.

The chain's CDR3 is CASSLGGTRYEQFF. CDR3 coding DNA: TGTGCCAGCAGCTTAGGGGGGACTAGATATGAGCAGTTCTTC. J is TRBJ2-1 and V is TRBV7-9; 8 bases are shared with TRBD2. Germline V gene lookup returns CDR1 SEHNR and CDR2 FQNEAQ (reference sequence). This CDR3 is 14 amino acids long. V lost 1 base and J lost 8; bases outside the gene matches: 4.

This chain connects TRBV28 to TRBJ1-2, with D maybe TRBD1 (6 bases). This CDR3 spans 14 amino acids. Trimming took 4 bases from V and 4 from J, leaving 13 bases between them. Looked up from germline, CDR1 is MDHEN and CDR2 is SYDVKM. The CDR3 sequence is CASSSPQGTYGYTF. The DNA for the CDR3 is TGTGCCAGCAGTTCTCCACAGGGCACCTATGGCTACACCTTC.

The rearrangement links TRBV19 to TRBJ1-5; 7 bases match TRBD1. Germline V lookup: CDR1 LNHDA, CDR2 SQIVND (reference sequence). CDR3 length equals 13 residues. The V gene end was trimmed by 6 bases and the J gene end by 4 bases; junction bases not matched to a gene: 3. The CDR3 sequence: CASRDRENQPQHF. Here the CDR3 DNA reads TGTGCCAGTAGAGACAGGGAAAATCAGCCCCAGCATTTT.

The V call is TRBV28, the J call TRBJ2-5, with a weak D call TRBD1 (5 bases). Germline CDR1 reads MDHEN; CDR2 reads SYDVKM. Trimming took off 2 bases at V and 1 base at J, with 11 bases between the two ends. The CDR3 spans 15 residues. The CDR3 region has the DNA TGTGCCAGCAGTTTACCCCAGGGCAGCCAAGAGACCCAGTACTTC. This sequence encodes CASSLPQGSQETQYF.

This clone showed up just a few times. The chain is built from TRBV2 and TRBJ1-5; TRBD1 is a possible D gene (5 bases). The CDR3 length is 16 residues. CDR1 and CDR2 from the germline V gene are SNHLY and FYNNEI. V was pared by 3 bases and J by 0 bases, with 12 bases between. The CDR3 loop reads CASSDPRGYSNQPQHF. As DNA, the CDR3 is TGTGCCAGCAGTGATCCGCGGGGCTATAGCAATCAGCCCCAGCATTTT.

The genes are TRBV28 and TRBJ2-1; 15 bases are a match to TRBD2. The J segment lost 0 bases and the V segment lost 5 bases, leaving 5 bases of the junction unmatched. Germline lookup yields CDR1 MDHEN and CDR2 SYDVKM. The CDR3 totals 18 residues. This CDR3 reads CASSPGLAGGPSYNEQFF. The CDR3 region has the DNA TGTGCCAGCAGTCCCGGACTAGCGGGAGGGCCCTCCTACAATGAGCAGTTCTTC.

The chain is built from TRBV27 and TRBJ2-2; 8 nucleotides agree with TRBD1. Germline V lookup: CDR1 MNHEY, CDR2 SMNVEV (reference sequence). With V trimmed by 6 bases and J by 4 bases, 4 bases remained unmatched. The CDR3 spans 14 residues. CDR3 sequence: CASSQGQVTGELFF. CDR3 DNA sequence: TGTGCCAGCAGCCAGGGACAGGTCACCGGGGAGCTGTTTTTT.

The gene calls are TRBV7-2 and TRBJ2-4, with a tentative D call TRBD2 (7 bases). The V gene lost 3 bases and the J gene lost 7 bases, with 10 bases spanning the gap. The V gene's germline CDR1 is SGHTA and CDR2 FQGNSA. The CDR3 has 13 residues. The CDR3 coding sequence is TGTGCCAGCAGCTTGGGGGGGCAGAACATTCAGTACTTC. Its translation: CASSLGGQNIQYF.

With respect to this clone: The identical CDR3 is also encoded by other nucleotide sequences in the sample. This chain joins TRBV18 and TRBJ1-3, with D tentatively TRBD1 (6 bases). Per the germline V gene, CDR1 is KGHSH and CDR2 is LQKENI. This CDR3 has 15 amino acids. V was pared by 6 bases and J by 0 bases, with 12 bases between. CDR3 DNA sequence: TGTGCCAGCTCCCCAACAGGGAGCTCTGGAAACACCATATATTTT. Its protein is CASSPTGSSGNTIYF.

V usage is TRBV5-4 and J usage is TRBJ2-1, with 10 bases aligning to TRBD2. The CDR3 is 15 amino acids. Per germline, CDR1 SGHNT and CDR2 YYREEE (reference sequence). The V gene end was trimmed by 3 bases and the J gene end by 5 bases; junction bases not matched to a gene: 5. DNA for the CDR3: TGTGCCAGCAGCTGGAGGACTAGCGGAAACAATGAGCAGTTCTTC. It encodes CASSWRTSGNNEQFF.

The chain couples TRBV6-9 to TRBJ2-7; 8 bases are a match to TRBD2. CDR1 and CDR2 from the germline V gene are MNHGY and SVAAGI. The J segment lost 0 bases and the V segment lost 9 bases, leaving 7 bases of the junction unmatched. This CDR3 has 14 residues. This CDR3 reads CARAQRELSYEQYF. CDR3 sequence (DNA): TGTGCCAGGGCGCAGCGGGAGCTCTCCTACGAGCAGTACTTC.

V gene TRBV15 combines with J gene TRBJ2-1; possible D gene TRBD1, 5 bases. Germline CDR1 reads LNHNV; CDR2 reads YYDKDF (reference sequence). V was trimmed by 5 bases and J by 5 bases, leaving 16 bases between them. CDR3 length: 15 residues. CDR3 in DNA: TGTGCCACCAGCCTAAGGGGTCGTACGGACAATGAGCAGTTCTTC. Protein: CATSLRGRTDNEQFF.

This rearrangement joins TRBV5-1 to TRBJ1-2, with 7 positions matching TRBD1. The CDR3 consists of 14 residues. Unmatched junction bases numbered 7, after V lost 0 bases and J lost 8 bases. Germline V gene data show CDR1 as SGHRS and CDR2 as YFSETQ. The CDR3 loop reads CASSLDRQGIGYTF. The CDR3 region has the DNA TGCGCCAGCAGCTTGGATAGACAGGGAATCGGCTACACCTTC.

The J gene is TRBJ1-5, the V gene TRBV29-1; TRBD1 aligns across 8 bases. The germline V gene has CDR1 SQVTM and CDR2 ANQGSEA. The CDR3 sequence is 13 residues long. The V gene end was trimmed by 7 bases and the J gene end by 2 bases; junction bases not matched to a gene: 4. The CDR3 loop is CSAKDRGNQPQHF. CDR3 nucleotides: TGCAGCGCAAAGGACAGGGGCAATCAGCCCCAGCATTTT. Based on the CDR3 plus reference TRBV29-1 and TRBJ1-5, the full variable domain is SAVISQKPSRDICQRGTSLTIQCQVDSQVTMMFWYRQQPGQSLTLIATANQGSEATYESGFVIDKFPISRPNLTFSTLTVSNMSPEDSSIYLCSAKDRGNQPQHFGDGTRLSIL.

V is TRBV5-1 and J is TRBJ2-4; the match to TRBD2 covers 11 bases. There are 14 residues in the CDR3. CDR1 is SGHRS and CDR2 is YFSETQ in the germline V gene. V gave up 4 bases and J gave up 9 bases; unmatched junction bases: 6. CDR3 residues: CASSGTSGSSIQYF. The CDR3 nucleotides read TGCGCCAGCAGCGGTACTAGCGGGAGCTCCATTCAGTACTTC.

Note on this clone: Other DNA sequences from this sample encode an identical CDR3 as well. This chain links TRBV18 with TRBJ2-7; 10 bases match TRBD1. The trim removed 4 bases at V and 0 bases at J, leaving 3 bases unmatched. This CDR3 has 15 amino acids. The germline CDR1 and CDR2 sequences are KGHSH and LQKENI. The CDR3 region is CASSQGQGGSYEQYF. DNA of the CDR3: TGTGCCAGCTCACAAGGACAGGGGGGCTCCTACGAGCAGTACTTC.

The chain combines TRBV7-2 with TRBJ1-5; D call uncertain. The CDR3 is 14 amino acids. Germline-derived CDR1 and CDR2 are SGHTA and FQGNSA. Trimming removed 0 bases at V and 7 bases at J, with 10 bases between. In DNA, the CDR3 is TGTGCCAGCAGCTTAGCAACAATCTCCCAGCCCCAGCATTTT. Amino acid sequence: CASSLATISQPQHF. The complete variable domain, with remaining parts taken from reference TRBV7-2 and TRBJ1-5, reads GAGVSQSPSNKVTEKGKDVELRCDPISGHTALYWYRQSLGQGLEFLIYFQGNSAPDKSGLPSDRFSAERTGGSVSTLTIQRTQQEDSAVYLCASSLATISQPQHFGDGTRLSIL.

As for this clone: A junction boundary mismatches the germline segment, possibly from a read error. The V call is TRBV7-3, the J call TRBJ2-5; D not resolved. This CDR3 spans 13 amino acids. Per the germline V gene, CDR1 is SGHTA and CDR2 is FQGTGA. The chain's CDR3 is CASRLAPGETQYF. The CDR3 DNA is TGTGCCAGCCGCTTGGCGCCTGGAGAGACCCAGTACTTC.

The rearrangement uses TRBV7-6 and TRBJ2-3; D is unresolved. Germline V gene sequence: CDR1 SGHVS, CDR2 FNYEAQ. This CDR3 contains 13 residues. Trimming took off 1 base at V and 4 bases at J, with 6 bases between the two ends. Here the CDR3 DNA reads TGTGCCAGCAGCTTAGGTTCTTCAGATACGCAGTATTTT. It yields the protein CASSLGSSDTQYF. The full variable domain, its missing parts supplied by reference TRBV7-6 and TRBJ2-3, is GAGVSQSPRYKVTKRGQDVALRCDPISGHVSLYWYRQALGQGPEFLTYFNYEAQQDKSGLPNDRFSAERPEGSISTLTIQRTEQRDSAMYRCASSLGSSDTQYFGPGTRLTVL.

This sequence joins TRBV5-1 and TRBJ2-3, with TRBD1 matching 7 bases. Germline CDR1 reads SGHRS; CDR2 reads YFSETQ. V dropped 4 bases and J dropped 0; count of bases not matched to a gene: 5. The CDR3 extends over 15 amino acids. CDR3 residues: CASSQGGVSTDTQYF. Written as DNA, the CDR3 is TGCGCCAGCAGCCAAGGGGGCGTTAGCACAGATACGCAGTATTTT.

The chain uses TRBV9 and TRBJ1-1; D is unresolved. This CDR3 comprises 14 residues. CDR1 and CDR2 (germline): SGDLS, YYNGEE. Trimming shortened V by 0 bases and J by 3 bases, and 9 bases separated the two germline ends. CDR3 loop: CASSVEPLDTEAFF. The CDR3, as DNA: TGTGCCAGCAGCGTAGAACCGCTGGACACTGAAGCTTTCTTT.

In its sample, this clone was seen once. The chain employs TRBV5-4 and TRBJ2-7; no clear D gene. Trimming removed 4 bases at V and 2 bases at J, with 13 bases between. In germline, CDR1 is SGHNT, CDR2 YYREEE (reference sequence). This CDR3 contains 14 residues. This chain's CDR3 is CASSPGPDTYEQYF. The CDR3 DNA reads as TGTGCCAGCAGCCCGGGTCCCGATACCTACGAGCAGTACTTC.

Notes on this clone: Other DNA sequences in the same sample also yield this CDR3. The rearrangement joins TRBV5-4 to TRBJ2-5; unclear D gene. Germline V gene lookup returns CDR1 SGHNT and CDR2 YYREEE (reference sequence). This CDR3 comprises 12 residues. Trimming shortened V by 0 bases and J by 4 bases, and 4 bases separated the two germline ends. The CDR3 nucleotides are TGTGCCAGCAGCTTGGCTAGAGAGACCCAGTACTTC. This codes for CASSLARETQYF.

A word on this clone: In the same sample, other DNA sequences code for this CDR3. This chain joins TRBV10-3 and TRBJ1-3; D is unclear. V lost 4 bases to trimming and J lost 0 bases, with 7 bases between them. CDR1 is ENHRY, CDR2 SYGVKD, per germline. The CDR3 runs to 14 residues. The CDR3 here is CAISGTASGNTIYF. In DNA, the CDR3 is TGTGCCATCAGTGGGACCGCCTCTGGAAACACCATATATTTT.

This clone was counted a few times. Other DNA sequences in this specimen translate into the identical CDR3. CDR3 nucleotides: TGTGCCAGCTCACCAACAAGCTCCTACGAGCAGTACTTC. As protein: CASSPTSSYEQYF. This chain joins TRBV18 and TRBJ2-7; D is unresolved. Trimming removed 2 bases from V and 0 bases from J, with 5 bases in between. In germline, CDR1 is KGHSH, CDR2 LQKENI. The CDR3 sequence is 13 residues long.

The genes are TRBV19 and TRBJ2-2, with D perhaps matching TRBD1 or TRBD2 (5 bases each). CDR3 length: 14 amino acids. In germline, CDR1 is LNHDA, CDR2 SQIVND (reference sequence). Between the trimmed V and J ends, which lost 3 bases and 7 bases, there was a span of 12 bases. In nucleotides, the CDR3 is TGTGCCAGTAGTATCGTAGAGGGGTTCGGGGAGCTGTTTTTT. As protein: CASSIVEGFGELFF.

The V gene is TRBV5-1, the J gene TRBJ2-7; TRBD2 agrees at 12 bases. Germline trimming cut 1 base from V and 2 bases from J; bases unmatched to any gene: 1. The germline V gene has CDR1 SGHRS and CDR2 YFSETQ. The CDR3 runs to 15 residues. CDR3 sequence: CASSLTSGGTYEQYF. Here the CDR3 DNA reads TGCGCCAGCAGCTTGACTAGCGGGGGGACCTACGAGCAGTACTTC.

The chain recombines TRBV6-1 with TRBJ2-1; a possible D gene is TRBD2 (5 bases). Trimming took 6 bases from V and 6 from J, leaving 12 bases between them. Germline V CDR1 and CDR2: MNHNS, SASEGT. The CDR3 sequence is 13 residues long. The CDR3 sequence is CASRYTSFNEQFF. CDR3 DNA: TGTGCCAGCAGATATACTAGTTTCAATGAGCAGTTCTTC.